This is a list of T cell receptor beta chains from one sample in a study of HIV-infected children after antiretroviral therapy interruption. In TCRdb, the 3' RACE reads were re-called with MiXCR into one record per CDR3 protein. The sample contains 14,000 to 15,000 distinct CDR3 sequences, around 3.5% of which appear only once. The sequences come from CD45RO+ CD8+ T cells from PBMCs, pooled from several time points, collected from a donor given antiretroviral therapy, either interrupted or continuous. The receptors originated from a pool of human donors with HIV. CDR3s include the opening cysteine and the closing phenylalanine or tryptophan. Each record gives: CDR3 DNA, CDR3 protein, D gene, V gene, J gene, clone size. D genes are given only for firm matches. Not all rows give a size; the values are once, few, many and, for expanded clones, a class.

TGTGCCAGCAGCCAAGTAAAGGGACTAGCGGGAGTCCCAGATACGCAGTATTTT	CASSQVKGLAGVPDTQYF	TRBD2	TRBV3-1	TRBJ2-3	many
TGCAGCGTACAGGGACAGACAAACACTGAAGCTTTCTTT	CSVQGQTNTEAFF	TRBD1	TRBV29-1	TRBJ1-1	many
TGCGCCAGCAGTCCGGGAGCGGGCTGCTCCTACAATGAGCAGTTCTTC	CASSPGAGCSYNEQFF	-	TRBV23-1	TRBJ2-1	many
TGTGCCAGCAGCCTTCTGGGGGGGCAGAAAAACATTCAGTACTTC	CASSLLGGQKNIQYF	-	TRBV7-2	TRBJ2-4	medium-sized
TGTGCCAGCAGTGCCCGCAACAGGGACCCGGAGGAGACCCAGTACTTC	CASSARNRDPEETQYF	-	TRBV27	TRBJ2-5	few
TGTGCCAGCAGTTTAATGCGGGGGGCGGAGACCCAGTACTTC	CASSLMRGAETQYF	TRBD2	TRBV27	TRBJ2-5	-
TGTGCCAGCAGAAAGACTAGCGACACCGGGGAGCTGTTTTTT	CASRKTSDTGELFF	TRBD2	TRBV6-4	TRBJ2-2	many
TGCAGTGCTAGAGATCAGGACTATCAATACGAGCAGTACTTC	CSARDQDYQYEQYF	-	TRBV20-1	TRBJ2-7	many
TGTGCCAGCAGCTTGGGGGACAGCTACAATGAGCAGTTCTTC	CASSLGDSYNEQFF	TRBD1	TRBV5-6	TRBJ2-1	many
TGTGCCAGCAGCCCCCGGCCTAGCGTAAGCACAGATACGCAGTATTTT	CASSPRPSVSTDTQYF	-	TRBV9	TRBJ2-3	many
TGTGCCACCAGTGATTTGATCTCCTACAATGAGCAGTTCTTC	CATSDLISYNEQFF	-	TRBV24-1	TRBJ2-1	many
TGCAGTGCTAGAGAGGACTACGAGCAGTACTTC	CSAREDYEQYF	-	TRBV20-1	TRBJ2-7	many
TGTGCCAGCAGTGACCGAGAAGCTTTCTTT	CASSDREAFF	-	TRBV28	TRBJ1-1	-
TGTGCCAGCAGCGGGGGGTTTGGGGCGAATGAGCAGTTCTTC	CASSGGFGANEQFF	TRBD2	TRBV6-4	TRBJ2-1	-
TGTGCCAGCAGTTACACTAGCGGTGTAGATACGCAGTATTTT	CASSYTSGVDTQYF	TRBD2	TRBV6-2/TRBV6-3	TRBJ2-3	many
TGTGCCACCAGCAGAGCTCGACTAGCGGGAGGGCGCCGAACCGGGGAGCTGTTTTTT	CATSRARLAGGRRTGELFF	TRBD2	TRBV15	TRBJ2-2	many
TGTGCCAGTTTCTTCGCGGGGGGGACTCACAATGAGCAGTTCTTC	CASFFAGGTHNEQFF	TRBD2	TRBV12-3/TRBV12-4	TRBJ2-1	many
TGTGCCAGCAGCCTTGACGCCGGGACAGCATATGGCTACACCTTC	CASSLDAGTAYGYTF	TRBD1	TRBV12-3/TRBV12-4	TRBJ1-2	many
TGTGCCAGCAGTTGGACAGGGTCTTTTTGGGAGCAGTACTTC	CASSWTGSFWEQYF	TRBD1	TRBV12-3/TRBV12-4	TRBJ2-7	many
TGTGCCAGCGGAGGTCTACCCCCGAGCTCCTACGAGCAGTACTTC	CASGGLPPSSYEQYF	-	TRBV2	TRBJ2-7	many
TGTGCCAGCAGTGAAGCATCTATGGGTGGGACTGAAGCTTTCTTT	CASSEASMGGTEAFF	-	TRBV2	TRBJ1-1	many
TGTGCCAGCAGTTTCGCGAGGGAGGAGACCCAGTACTTC	CASSFAREETQYF	-	TRBV27	TRBJ2-5	few
TGTGCCACCAGTGATTCGGGGGGCCTTACTGAAGCTTGCCTTACTGAAGCTTTCTTT	CATSDSGGLTEACLTEAFF	-	TRBV24-1	TRBJ1-1	many
TGTGCCAGCACCCAGGGAGGCTATGGCTACACCTTC	CASTQGGYGYTF	-	TRBV6-1	TRBJ1-2	many
TGTGCCAGCAGCCAAGATCTTCAAGGGGAGGGTGGCTACACCTTC	CASSQDLQGEGGYTF	-	TRBV3-1	TRBJ1-2	many
TGTGCCAGCTCACCCCCAGGCAGTCTGAACACTGAAGCTTTCTTT	CASSPPGSLNTEAFF	-	TRBV18	TRBJ1-1	medium-sized
TGTGCCAGCCTAAACAGAGATGAAAAACTGTTTTTT	CASLNRDEKLFF	-	TRBV6-1	TRBJ1-4	many
TGTGCCAGCAGCTTGTACGGGCCTCCCGACGAGCAGTACTTC	CASSLYGPPDEQYF	-	TRBV5-5	TRBJ2-7	many
TGCAGTGCTAGTGACAGTTCGGGGGCCAACGTCCTGACTTTC	CSASDSSGANVLTF	-	TRBV20-1	TRBJ2-6	many
TGCGCCAGCAGCCTGGTTAGTACGAGCACAGATACGCAGTATTTT	CASSLVSTSTDTQYF	-	TRBV5-1	TRBJ2-3	few
TGTGCCACCAGCCCCCACGGGGACTCTGGGGCCAACGTCCTGACTTTC	CATSPHGDSGANVLTF	-	TRBV24-1	TRBJ2-6	many
TGTGCCAGCAGCTGGACGACCGCTAGCTCCTACAATGAGCAGTTCTTC	CASSWTTASSYNEQFF	-	TRBV5-6	TRBJ2-1	many
TGTGCCAGCAGCTTTACAGGGGGCGGTCAGCCCCAGCATTTT	CASSFTGGGQPQHF	TRBD1	TRBV7-3	TRBJ1-5	many
TGTGCCAGCTCACCTCAACCCTCGAACACTGAAGCTTTCTTT	CASSPQPSNTEAFF	-	TRBV18	TRBJ1-1	medium-sized
TGCGCCAGCAGCTGGACGGCCCAGGGGGAGCAGTACTTC	CASSWTAQGEQYF	-	TRBV5-1	TRBJ2-7	many
TGTGCCAGCAGTTTGGTAGTTTACAATGAGCAGTTCTTC	CASSLVVYNEQFF	-	TRBV12-3/TRBV12-4	TRBJ2-1	-
TGTGCCAGTAGTCTATCAGCGGTAACTAATGAAAAACTGTTTTTT	CASSLSAVTNEKLFF	-	TRBV19	TRBJ1-4	many
TGCAGCGTCGCCCCAGGGACAGAGGGCTACACCTTC	CSVAPGTEGYTF	TRBD1	TRBV29-1	TRBJ1-2	-
TGTGCCAGCAGTTTTGTGTCAGTCTTCGAGCAGTACTTC	CASSFVSVFEQYF	-	TRBV12-3/TRBV12-4	TRBJ2-7	many
TGTGCCAGCAGCTTAAGGCCAGATACGCAGTATTTT	CASSLRPDTQYF	-	TRBV11-2	TRBJ2-3	many
TGCGCCAGCAGCAGGACAGGGGGCGGCCTCTACGAGCAGTACTTC	CASSRTGGGLYEQYF	TRBD1	TRBV5-1	TRBJ2-7	medium-sized
TGTGCCAGTAGTTTGGGGGACGGAAACATTCAGTACTTC	CASSLGDGNIQYF	-	TRBV19	TRBJ2-4	many
TGTGCCACGGGTGAGGTGAACCCTCTTCAGCCCCAGCATTTT	CATGEVNPLQPQHF	-	TRBV10-3	TRBJ1-5	few
TGCAGTGCTAGAGCCCGGACAAGCTCCTACGAGCAGTACTTC	CSARARTSSYEQYF	-	TRBV20-1	TRBJ2-7	few
TGTGCCAGCAGCGTACCCATGGGCAATGAGCAGTTCTTC	CASSVPMGNEQFF	-	TRBV9	TRBJ2-1	many
TGTGCCACCCTGGACGGCCTGAACACTGAAGCTTTCTTT	CATLDGLNTEAFF	-	TRBV10-3	TRBJ1-1	many
TGTGCCAGCAGCGACAGGGACGCGAACACTGAAGCTTTCTTT	CASSDRDANTEAFF	TRBD1	TRBV7-9	TRBJ1-1	many
TGCAGCGGGAGGGAGATTAGCGTTAATGAGCAGTTCTTC	CSGREISVNEQFF	-	TRBV29-1	TRBJ2-1	many
TGCGCCAGCAGTGAGCCGGGAGACACCGGGGAGCTGTTTTTT	CASSEPGDTGELFF	-	TRBV10-1	TRBJ2-2	many